The 7 T cell receptor beta chains below all came from one sample that was sequenced in a study of CD8 T cells in ankylosing spondylitis. One entry per CDR3 protein results from TCRdb running MiXCR on the 5' RACE reads. The data show more than 200,000 distinct CDR3 sequences, more than 20% seen once. Sample: blood, either unsorted or a sorted T cell fraction (not recorded which). These receptors were obtained from a male donor with ankylosing spondylitis or in good health (not recorded which).

Points on this clonotype: Being one base from a much bigger clone, this may be a read error. The chain is built from TRBV5-6 and TRBJ2-5; D unresolved. The V gene's germline CDR1 is SGHDT and CDR2 YYEEEE. Trimming took 8 bases from V and 2 from J, leaving 13 bases between them. The CDR3 length is 13 residues. The CDR3 nucleotides read TGTGCCAGGAGCACTGGGCCTCAAGAGACCCAGTACTTC. Protein: CARSTGPQETQYF. The complete variable domain, with remaining parts taken from reference TRBV5-6 and TRBJ2-5, reads DAGVTQSPTHLIKTRGQQVTLRCSPKSGHDTVSWYQQALGQGPQFIFQYYEEEERQRGNFPDRFSGHQFPNYSSELNVNALLLGDSALYLCARSTGPQETQYFGPGTRLLVL.

V gene TRBV10-3 combines with J gene TRBJ2-7, with 9 bases fitting TRBD1. Germline trimming cut 4 bases from V and 5 bases from J; bases unmatched to any gene: 6. CDR1 ENHRY and CDR2 SYGVKD come from the germline V gene. The CDR3 runs 14 residues. CDR3: CAISGDRDGNEQYF. In DNA form, the CDR3 reads TGTGCCATCAGTGGGGACAGGGATGGCAACGAGCAGTACTTC.

The table lists this clonotype with many counts. The V call is TRBV12-3 or TRBV12-4, the J call TRBJ1-2; no definite D call. V was shortened by 5 bases and J by 8 bases, with 18 bases between the two germline ends. The CDR3 length is 14 residues. This CDR3 is CASSTRTPRGGYTF. The CDR3, as DNA: TGTGCCAGCAGTACCCGGACCCCGCGAGGAGGCTACACCTTC.

Only one count was recorded for this clonotype. V is TRBV6-2 or TRBV6-3 and J is TRBJ2-6, with D perhaps assigned TRBD1 or TRBD2 (6 bases each). This CDR3 contains 19 residues. From germline, CDR1 is MNHEY and CDR2 SVGEGT. Trimming removed 3 bases from V and 0 bases from J, with 18 bases in between. The CDR3: CASSYEKGDWSSGANVLTF. CDR3 nucleotides: TGTGCCAGCAGTTATGAAAAGGGGGACTGGAGCTCTGGGGCCAACGTCCTGACTTTC.

There are many counts of this clonotype. J is TRBJ2-7 and V is TRBV20-1, with 7 positions matching TRBD1. The junction had 6 bases not matched to a gene; V was cut back by 2 bases and J by 5 bases. The CDR3 has 13 amino acids. Germline values: CDR1 DFQATT, CDR2 SNEGSKA (reference sequence). The CDR3, as DNA: TGCAGTGCTAGAAGAAGGCAGGGGGACGAGCAGTACTTC. Translated, it gives CSARRRQGDEQYF.

This clonotype was counted between two and nine times. The rearrangement joins TRBV20-1 to TRBJ2-7; 8 nucleotides agree with TRBD1. This CDR3 is 16 amino acids long. Trimming removed 3 bases from V and 1 base from J; junction bases left unmatched: 11. Germline CDR1 is DFQATT and CDR2 is SNEGSKA (reference sequence). The DNA of the CDR3 is TGCAGTGCTAGTGATCCGGGGGACAGGCTATCCTACGAGCAGTACTTC. Encoded protein: CSASDPGDRLSYEQYF.

CDR3: CASSTRGGGTEAFF. The CDR3, as DNA: TGTGCCAGCAGTACCCGCGGGGGAGGCACTGAAGCTTTCTTT. This chain joins TRBV12-3 or TRBV12-4 and TRBJ1-1; possibly TRBD1 for D (5 bases). Trimming pared 5 bases from V and 4 bases from J, leaving 14 bases between. The CDR3 contains 14 residues.